Presented here are 11 T cell receptor beta chains from one specimen sequenced in a study of blood T cell repertoires in COVID-19. Assay used: immunoSEQ multiplex PCR; TCRdb lists only in-frame clones, some missing. Of some 200,000 clones listed, around 84% were seen once; the top ten hold about 15%. The sequenced material came from peripheral blood. Every receptor here comes from a woman aged 70 to 79 with COVID-19, enrolled during active disease.

The rearrangement uses TRBV18 and TRBJ1-1, with 8 positions matching TRBD1. In germline, CDR1 is KGHSH, CDR2 LQKENI. This CDR3 is built from 13 residues. The J segment lost 6 bases and the V segment lost 5 bases, leaving 5 bases of the junction unmatched. This CDR3 reads CASSETGQAEAFF. The CDR3 nucleotides are TGTGCCAGCTCAGAAACGGGACAGGCTGAAGCTTTCTTT. Full variable domain (rest looked up from reference TRBV18 and TRBJ1-1): NAGVMQNPRHLVRRRGQEARLRCSPMKGHSHVYWYRQLPEEGLKFMVYLQKENIIDESGMPKERFSAEFPKEGPSILRIQQVVRGDSAAYFCASSETGQAEAFFGQGTRLTVV.

This chain joins TRBV7-2 and TRBJ1-2, with a possible D match to TRBD1 (6 bases). CDR1 and CDR2 (germline): SGHTA, FQGNSA. Trimming pared 3 bases from V and 4 bases from J, leaving 9 bases between. The CDR3 loop spans 13 amino acids. In DNA form, the CDR3 reads TGTGCCAGCAGCTTCGACAGGATCTATGGCTACACCTTC. Translated: CASSFDRIYGYTF.

The chain joins TRBV7-9 to TRBJ2-5; D is perhaps TRBD2 (6 bases). The CDR3 is 15 amino acids. Trimming took 1 base from V and 2 from J, leaving 11 bases between them. Per the germline V gene, CDR1 is SEHNR and CDR2 is FQNEAQ (reference sequence). The CDR3 sequence is CASSLGGLLQETQYF. Here the CDR3 DNA reads TGTGCCAGCAGCTTAGGGGGACTGCTACAAGAGACCCAGTACTTC.

The chain recombines TRBV7-6 with TRBJ2-5; TRBD2 is a possible D gene (7 bases). Germline lookup yields CDR1 SGHVS and CDR2 FNYEAQ. V gave up 5 bases and J gave up 2 bases, with 9 bases separating them. The CDR3 is made up of 13 amino acids. The CDR3 coding sequence is TGTGCCAGCAGCGGGAGGGGGCAAGAGACCCAGTACTTC. It is translated as CASSGRGQETQYF.

The chain employs TRBV7-3 and TRBJ2-1; TRBD2 aligns across 11 bases. Germline CDR1 is SGHTA and CDR2 is FQGTGA. The CDR3 contains 14 residues. V was pared by 4 bases and J by 5 bases, with 1 base of the junction left unmatched. The CDR3 region has the DNA TGTGCCAGCAGCTCTAGCGGGGGGCACAATGAGCAGTTCTTC. Translated: CASSSSGGHNEQFF.

The gene calls are TRBV6-6 and TRBJ1-6; 11 bases map to TRBD1. Germline CDR1 MNHNY, CDR2 SVGAGI (reference sequence). J lost 8 bases, V lost 7 bases, and 4 bases had no gene match. The CDR3 contains 14 residues. Written as DNA, the CDR3 is TGTGCCAGCAAGGGACAGGGGGATGATTCACCCCTCCACTTT. It codes for CASKGQGDDSPLHF.

This sequence joins TRBV19 and TRBJ2-1; TRBD1 aligns across 7 bases. This CDR3 region has 15 residues. The junction had 9 bases not matched to a gene; V was cut back by 4 bases and J by 6 bases. The V gene's germline CDR1 is LNHDA and CDR2 SQIVND (reference sequence). CDR3 sequence: CASSNPKGAFNEQFF. The DNA of the CDR3 is TGTGCCAGTAGTAATCCTAAGGGGGCTTTCAATGAGCAGTTCTTC.

The CDR3 nucleotides read TGTGCCAGCAGCGGGGGGAGGGACATTCAGTACTTC. Its protein product is CASSGGRDIQYF. V usage is TRBV3-1 (or the pseudogene TRBV3-2) and J usage is TRBJ2-4; 7 nucleotides match TRBD2. V was pared by 5 bases and J by 8 bases, with 3 bases of the junction left unmatched. Germline-derived CDR1 and CDR2 are LGHDT and YNNKEL (reference sequence). The CDR3 extends over 12 amino acids.

This chain uses TRBV19 with TRBJ1-5; 7 positions match TRBD1. The V and J ends lost 6 bases and 5 bases, in that order; junction bases with no gene match: 4. CDR3 length: 13 residues. Looked up from germline, CDR1 is LNHDA and CDR2 is SQIVND (reference sequence). The CDR3 protein is CASRDRRDQPQHF. Written as DNA, the CDR3 is TGTGCCAGTAGGGACAGGAGGGATCAGCCCCAGCATTTT.

V and J are TRBV4-2 and TRBJ1-2, with 10 nucleotides matching TRBD1. The germline V gene encodes CDR1 LGHNA and CDR2 YNFKEQ. The V gene end was trimmed by 4 bases and the J gene end by 5 bases; junction bases not matched to a gene: 10. The CDR3 totals 16 residues. CDR3 sequence (DNA): TGTGCCAGCAGCCGGGGGACAGGGGAGAACCAATATGGCTACACCTTC. Protein: CASSRGTGENQYGYTF.

This chain uses TRBV6-5 with TRBJ2-7, with 8 bases fitting TRBD1. V dropped 6 bases and J dropped 1; count of bases not matched to a gene: 5. Germline V gene sequence: CDR1 MNHEY, CDR2 SVGAGI. The CDR3 is 14 amino acids. The CDR3 sequence is CASRWGQVSYEQYV. DNA for the CDR3: TGTGCCAGCAGATGGGGACAGGTTTCCTACGAGCAGTACGTC.